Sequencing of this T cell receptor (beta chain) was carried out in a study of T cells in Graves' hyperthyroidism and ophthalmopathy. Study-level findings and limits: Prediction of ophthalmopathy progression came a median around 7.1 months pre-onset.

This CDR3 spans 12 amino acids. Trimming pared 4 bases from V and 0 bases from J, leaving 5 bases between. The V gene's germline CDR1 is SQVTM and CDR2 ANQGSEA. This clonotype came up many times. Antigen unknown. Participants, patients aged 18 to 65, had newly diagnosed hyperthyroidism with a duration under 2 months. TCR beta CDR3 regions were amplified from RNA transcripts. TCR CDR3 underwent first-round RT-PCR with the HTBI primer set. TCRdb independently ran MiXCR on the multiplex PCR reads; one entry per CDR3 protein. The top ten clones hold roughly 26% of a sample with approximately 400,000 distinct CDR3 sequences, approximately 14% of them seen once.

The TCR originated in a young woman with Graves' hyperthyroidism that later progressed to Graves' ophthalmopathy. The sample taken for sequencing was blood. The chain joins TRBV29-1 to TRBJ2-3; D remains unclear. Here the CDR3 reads CSVAPSTDTQYF. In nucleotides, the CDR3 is TGCAGCGTTGCCCCTAGCACAGATACGCAGTATTTT.